The 15 T cell receptor beta chains in this list originate from one sample, sequenced in a study of shared clonotypes between healthy human individuals. Some clones are missing from TCRdb's copy, which holds only in-frame ones; the method was immunoSEQ multiplex PCR. The table has roughly 2,000,000 clones, 80% to 95% seen once. In the naive CD8 group, cells lacked CD45RO and were positively selected for CCR7, so terminally differentiated effector memory CD45RA+ cells were left out. The source material was naive CD8+ T cells from PBMCs. These receptors all stem from a man aged 18 to 29 in good health. Some clones in this sample may be carry-over from other donors' samples.

This chain uses TRBV7-9 with TRBJ2-4, with D possibly matching TRBD2 (6 bases). The CDR3 is 16 amino acids. V lost 0 bases, J lost 2 bases, and 11 bases lay in between. Germline lookup yields CDR1 SEHNR and CDR2 FQNEAQ (reference sequence). CDR3 sequence (DNA): TGTGCCAGCAGCTTAGCGGGAGCGGGCCCCAAAAACATTCAGTACTTC. This translates into CASSLAGAGPKNIQYF.

This chain joins TRBV5-6 and TRBJ2-5, with 13 bases aligning to TRBD2. The CDR3 runs to 18 residues. Germline V lookup: CDR1 SGHDT, CDR2 YYEEEE. Trimming cost V 2 bases and J 1 base; bases outside gene matches: 8. CDR3 sequence: CASSLGVTSGRAQETQYF. The CDR3 DNA sequence: TGTGCCAGCAGCTTAGGGGTTACTAGCGGGAGGGCCCAAGAGACCCAGTACTTC. Full variable domain (rest looked up from reference TRBV5-6 and TRBJ2-5): DAGVTQSPTHLIKTRGQQVTLRCSPKSGHDTVSWYQQALGQGPQFIFQYYEEEERQRGNFPDRFSGHQFPNYSSELNVNALLLGDSALYLCASSLGVTSGRAQETQYFGPGTRLLVL.

The chain is built from TRBV20-1 and TRBJ2-5, with D maybe TRBD1 (6 bases). Germline V gene data show CDR1 as DFQATT and CDR2 as SNEGSKA (reference sequence). Deletions cut 4 bases from V and 3 bases from J, with 6 bases between. The CDR3 spans 11 residues. CDR3 coding DNA: TGCAGTGCTACAGGGGAAGAGACCCAGTACTTC. It yields the protein CSATGEETQYF.

This clone was seen a single time. As DNA, the CDR3 is TGTGCCAGCAGTCTTTCCATACAGGGGTTCTATGGCTACACCTTC. Amino acid sequence: CASSLSIQGFYGYTF. This sequence joins TRBV6-1 and TRBJ1-2, with 7 bases aligning to TRBD1. Germline lookup yields CDR1 MNHNS and CDR2 SASEGT. CDR3 length equals 15 residues. With V trimmed by 5 bases and J by 4 bases, 10 bases remained unmatched.

V is TRBV6-5 and J is TRBJ2-7; D uncertain. Germline-derived CDR1 and CDR2 are MNHEY and SVGAGI. CDR3 size: 13 residues. Trimming removed 2 bases at V and 4 bases at J, with 9 bases between. The CDR3 region is CASSYDVEYEQYF. DNA for the CDR3: TGTGCCAGCAGTTACGACGTGGAATACGAGCAGTACTTC.

In nucleotides, the CDR3 is TGCGCCAGCAGCTTGGGGGGAGCTGGCTACACCTTC. It yields the protein CASSLGGAGYTF. The chain employs TRBV5-1 and TRBJ1-2, with D unclear. Trimming took off 0 bases at V and 7 bases at J, with 7 bases between the two ends. Germline loops: CDR1 SGHRS, CDR2 YFSETQ. This CDR3 contains 12 residues. Full variable domain (rest looked up from reference TRBV5-1 and TRBJ1-2): KAGVTQTPRYLIKTRGQQVTLSCSPISGHRSVSWYQQTPGQGLQFLFEYFSETQRNKGNFPGRFSGRQFSNSRSEMNVSTLELGDSALYLCASSLGGAGYTFGSGTRLTVV.

The chain joins TRBV6-5 to TRBJ2-7, with 7 bases lining up with TRBD2. J lost 3 bases, V lost 6 bases, and 11 bases had no gene match. The CDR3 has 15 residues. Germline V CDR1 and CDR2: MNHEY, SVGAGI. The CDR3 reads CASSPLAERFYEQYF. CDR3 DNA: TGTGCCAGCAGCCCTCTAGCGGAGCGATTCTACGAGCAGTACTTC.

The genes are TRBV9 and TRBJ2-5; no clear D gene. Germline V gene sequence: CDR1 SGDLS, CDR2 YYNGEE. Trimming removed 0 bases from V and 2 bases from J, with 8 bases in between. The CDR3 has 14 residues. For the CDR3, the DNA is TGTGCCAGCAGCGTAGGTTGGCAGCAAGAGACCCAGTACTTC. Translation: CASSVGWQQETQYF.

The chain uses TRBV6-1 and TRBJ2-1, with 8 bases lining up with TRBD2. The CDR3 spans 15 residues. The germline V gene has CDR1 MNHNS and CDR2 SASEGT. The V and J ends lost 7 bases and 4 bases, in that order; junction bases with no gene match: 9. Here the CDR3 DNA reads TGTGCCAGCAACCGGCGGCGGGAGGTGTACAATGAGCAGTTCTTC. Translated: CASNRRREVYNEQFF.

The V and J genes are TRBV4-3 and TRBJ2-2; TRBD2 aligns across 11 bases. The CDR3 spans 17 residues. V was pared by 1 base and J by 5 bases, with 6 bases of the junction left unmatched. CDR1 is LGHNA and CDR2 is YSLEER in the germline V gene. For the CDR3, the DNA is TGCGCCAGCAGCCAAGTTAGCGGGAGGGCCCGAACCGGGGAGCTGTTTTTT. Encoded protein: CASSQVSGRARTGELFF.

This chain connects TRBV19 to TRBJ2-1; D is undetermined. V was clipped by 3 bases and J by 4 bases, with 7 bases between them. This CDR3 has 13 residues. Germline V gives CDR1 LNHDA, CDR2 SQIVND (reference sequence). CDR3 loop: CASSIALYNEQFF. CDR3 nucleotides: TGTGCCAGTAGTATTGCCTTGTACAATGAGCAGTTCTTC. Drawing the rest from reference TRBV19 and TRBJ2-1, the complete variable domain is DGGITQSPKYLFRKEGQNVTLSCEQNLNHDAMYWYRQDPGQGLRLIYYSQIVNDFQKGDIAEGYSVSREKKESFPLTVTSAQKNPTAFYLCASSIALYNEQFFGPGTRLTVL.

The rearrangement uses TRBV9 and TRBJ2-5; perhaps D is TRBD1 or TRBD2 (5 bases each). The germline V gene has CDR1 SGDLS and CDR2 YYNGEE. The CDR3 runs 14 residues. V lost 0 bases, J lost 7 bases, and 13 bases lay in between. CDR3 in amino acids: CASSVGMGVGTQYF. CDR3 nucleotides: TGTGCCAGCAGCGTAGGTATGGGGGTAGGGACCCAGTACTTC.

This chain links TRBV7-6 with TRBJ2-7; 8 nucleotides line up with TRBD1. J was trimmed by 3 bases and V by 2 bases; bases with no gene match: 6. This CDR3 has 15 amino acids. The germline CDR1 and CDR2 sequences are SGHVS and FNYEAQ. CDR3 loop: CASSLRTGNLYEQYF. The CDR3 DNA follows: TGTGCCAGCAGCTTAAGGACAGGGAATCTCTACGAGCAGTACTTC.

The rearrangement joins TRBV28 to TRBJ1-1, with 9 bases matching TRBD1. Germline trimming cut 4 bases from V and 1 base from J; bases unmatched to any gene: 10. The CDR3 sequence is 17 residues long. Germline CDR1 is MDHEN and CDR2 is SYDVKM. The CDR3 is CASSWGQGAGSNTEAFF. The CDR3 DNA is TGTGCCAGCAGTTGGGGACAGGGCGCAGGGTCGAACACTGAAGCTTTCTTT. The whole variable domain, filled in from reference TRBV28 and TRBJ1-1, reads DVKVTQSSRYLVKRTGEKVFLECVQDMDHENMFWYRQDPGLGLRLIYFSYDVKMKEKGDIPEGYSVSREKKERFSLILESASTNQTSMYLCASSWGQGAGSNTEAFFGQGTRLTVV.

The gene calls are TRBV9 and TRBJ2-7, with unresolved D. The germline V and J ends were trimmed by 5 bases and 7 bases, with 10 bases remaining between them. CDR3 length: 11 residues. Germline V CDR1 and CDR2: SGDLS, YYNGEE. The CDR3 is CASSDLREQYF. The CDR3 nucleotides read TGTGCCAGCAGTGACCTTAGGGAGCAGTACTTC.